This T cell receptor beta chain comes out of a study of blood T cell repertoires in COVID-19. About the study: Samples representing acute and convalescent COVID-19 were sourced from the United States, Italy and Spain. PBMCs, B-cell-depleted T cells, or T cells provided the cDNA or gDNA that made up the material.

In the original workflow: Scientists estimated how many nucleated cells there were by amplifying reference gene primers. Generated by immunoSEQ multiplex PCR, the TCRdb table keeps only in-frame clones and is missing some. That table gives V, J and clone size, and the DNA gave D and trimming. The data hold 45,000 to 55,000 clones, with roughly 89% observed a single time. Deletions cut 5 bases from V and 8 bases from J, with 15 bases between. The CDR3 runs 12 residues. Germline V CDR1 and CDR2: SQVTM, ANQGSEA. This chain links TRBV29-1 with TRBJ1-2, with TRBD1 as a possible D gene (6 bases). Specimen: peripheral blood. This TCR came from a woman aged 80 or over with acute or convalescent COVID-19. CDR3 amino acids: CSVSDSGNGYTF. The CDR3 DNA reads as TGCAGCGTTTCGGACAGTGGGAACGGCTACACCTTC.